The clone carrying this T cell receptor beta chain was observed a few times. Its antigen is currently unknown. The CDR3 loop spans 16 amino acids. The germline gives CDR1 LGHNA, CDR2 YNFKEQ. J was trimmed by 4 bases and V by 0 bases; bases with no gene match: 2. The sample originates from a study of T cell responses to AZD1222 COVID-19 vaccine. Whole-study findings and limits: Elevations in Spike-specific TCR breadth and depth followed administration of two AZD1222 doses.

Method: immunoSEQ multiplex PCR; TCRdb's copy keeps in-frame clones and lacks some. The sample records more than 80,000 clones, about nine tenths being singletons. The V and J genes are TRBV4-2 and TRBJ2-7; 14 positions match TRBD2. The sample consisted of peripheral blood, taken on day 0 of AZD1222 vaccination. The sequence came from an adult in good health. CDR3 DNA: TGTGCCAGCAGCCAAGACGGACTAGCGGGAGGTTACGAGCAGTACTTC. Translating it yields CASSQDGLAGGYEQYF.